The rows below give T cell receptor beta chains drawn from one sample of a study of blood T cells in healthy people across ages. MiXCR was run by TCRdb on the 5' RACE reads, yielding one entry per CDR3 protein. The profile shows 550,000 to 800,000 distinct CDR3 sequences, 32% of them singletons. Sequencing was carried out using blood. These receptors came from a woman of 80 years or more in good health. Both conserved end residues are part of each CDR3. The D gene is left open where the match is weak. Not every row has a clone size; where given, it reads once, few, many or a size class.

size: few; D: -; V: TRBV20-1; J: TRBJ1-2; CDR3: CSALPRRGDGYTF; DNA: TGCAGTGCTCTCCCCCGGAGGGGCGATGGCTACACCTTC
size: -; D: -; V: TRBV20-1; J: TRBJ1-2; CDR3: CSASETSNYGYTF; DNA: TGCAGTGCTAGTGAAACGAGTAACTATGGCTACACCTTC
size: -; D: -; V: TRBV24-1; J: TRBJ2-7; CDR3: CATSDINIYEQYF; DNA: TGTGCCACCAGTGATATTAACATCTACGAGCAGTACTTC
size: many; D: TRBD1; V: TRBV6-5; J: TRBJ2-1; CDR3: CASSYGTGVGNEQFF; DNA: TGTGCCAGCAGTTATGGGACAGGGGTGGGCAATGAGCAGTTCTTC
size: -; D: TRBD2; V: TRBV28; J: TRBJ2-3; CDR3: CASSARAGDLSTDTQYF; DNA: TGTGCCAGCAGTGCCCGGGCGGGGGACCTGAGCACAGATACGCAGTATTTT
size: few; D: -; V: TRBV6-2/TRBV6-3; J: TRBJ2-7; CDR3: CASSYSTLGEGYEQYF; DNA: TGTGCCAGCAGTTACTCGACTCTAGGGGAAGGCTACGAGCAGTACTTC
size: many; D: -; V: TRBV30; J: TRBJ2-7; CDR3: CACERAFEQYF; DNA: TGTGCCTGTGAACGGGCCTTTGAGCAGTACTTC
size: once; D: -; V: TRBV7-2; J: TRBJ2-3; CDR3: CASSLGGTDTDTQYF; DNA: TGTGCCAGCAGCTTAGGGGGCACCGACACAGATACGCAGTATTTT
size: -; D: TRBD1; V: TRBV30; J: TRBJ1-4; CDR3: CAWRGQTMGKLFF; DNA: TGTGCCTGGAGGGGACAGACGATGGGAAAACTGTTTTTT
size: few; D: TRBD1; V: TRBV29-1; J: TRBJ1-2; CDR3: CSVEGGQGSYGCTF; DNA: TGCAGCGTTGAGGGGGGACAGGGGAGCTATGGCTGCACCTTC
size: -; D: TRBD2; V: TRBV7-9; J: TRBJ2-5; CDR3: CASSPSGGLQETQYF; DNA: TGTGCCAGCAGCCCTTCGGGGGGGCTCCAAGAGACCCAGTACTTC
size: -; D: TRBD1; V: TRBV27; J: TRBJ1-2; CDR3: CASSLSDRVRGYTF; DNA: TGTGCCAGCAGTTTATCGGACAGGGTTAGAGGCTACACCTTC
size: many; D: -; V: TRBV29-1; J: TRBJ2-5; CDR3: CSVHYLETQYF; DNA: TGCAGCGTTCACTACCTAGAGACCCAGTACTTC
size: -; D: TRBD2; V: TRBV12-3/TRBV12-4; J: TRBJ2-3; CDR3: CASSRGVGGGAVNADAQYF; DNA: TGTGCCAGCAGCCGTGGAGTTGGCGGGGGGGCCGTTAACGCAGATGCGCAGTATTTT
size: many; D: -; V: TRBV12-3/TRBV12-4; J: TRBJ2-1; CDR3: CASSTSYNEQFF; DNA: TGTGCCAGCAGTACCTCCTACAATGAGCAGTTCTTC
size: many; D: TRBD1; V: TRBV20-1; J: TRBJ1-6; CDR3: CSAHPGGNSPLHF; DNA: TGCAGTGCTCACCCAGGGGGAAATTCACCCCTCCACTTT
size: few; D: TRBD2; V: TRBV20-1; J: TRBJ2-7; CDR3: CSATAPAGGPGEQYF; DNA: TGCAGTGCCACAGCGCCAGCGGGAGGGCCAGGGGAGCAGTACTTC
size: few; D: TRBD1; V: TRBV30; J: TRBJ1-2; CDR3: CAWSFTGTGIGYTF; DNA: TGTGCCTGGAGTTTTACAGGGACAGGGATCGGCTACACCTTC
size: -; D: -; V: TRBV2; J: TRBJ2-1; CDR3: CASSDPRNGQFF; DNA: TGTGCCAGCAGTGACCCACGCAATGGGCAATTCTTC
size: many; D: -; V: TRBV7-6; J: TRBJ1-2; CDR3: CASSARVSLNYGYTF; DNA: TGTGCCAGCAGCGCGCGGGTTTCCCTTAACTATGGCTACACCTTC